One sample yielded the 5 T cell receptor beta chains listed below, sequenced in a study of T cell changes during pregnancy in multiple sclerosis. Generated by immunoSEQ multiplex PCR, the TCRdb table keeps only in-frame clones and is missing some. This sample has around 38,000 clones, with roughly 90% found just once. Sample: CD8+ T cells from peripheral blood mononuclear cells, taken in the third trimester of pregnancy. These receptors were collected from a female donor with multiple sclerosis, enrolled in a pregnancy study.

The chain carries TRBV5-1 and TRBJ2-1; 12 positions match TRBD2. The ends lost 4 bases at V and 8 bases at J; junction bases unmatched: 10. The CDR3 has 16 amino acids. The V gene's germline CDR1 is SGHRS and CDR2 YFSETQ. CDR3 protein: CASSLPTSGSIYEQFF. CDR3 DNA: TGCGCCAGCAGCCTTCCGACTAGCGGGAGTATCTATGAGCAGTTCTTC.

V and J are TRBV4-1 and TRBJ2-3; D is undetermined. From germline, CDR1 is MGHRA and CDR2 YSYEKL. Trimming shortened V by 0 bases and J by 2 bases, and 6 bases separated the two germline ends. The length of the CDR3 is 14 residues. CDR3 DNA: TGCGCCAGCAGCCAAGATAGCAACACAGATACGCAGTATTTT. It translates to CASSQDSNTDTQYF.

Judged by abundance, this clone is medium-sized. The chain has TRBV28 and TRBJ1-1, with D perhaps TRBD1 (6 bases). V shed 6 bases and J shed 2 bases, with 19 bases lying between them. CDR3 length equals 16 residues. Germline CDR1 reads MDHEN; CDR2 reads SYDVKM. The DNA for the CDR3 is TGTGCCAGCAGCCTCGACAGGAATCGAATTAACACTGAAGCTTTCTTT. Its protein is CASSLDRNRINTEAFF.

The chain joins TRBV9 to TRBJ2-5; a possible D gene is TRBD2 (7 bases). The CDR3 consists of 16 residues. Trimming took 0 bases from V and 2 from J, leaving 14 bases between them. Looked up from germline, CDR1 is SGDLS and CDR2 is YYNGEE. The CDR3 coding sequence is TGTGCCAGCAGCGTAGAGGGAGGGGGAGGGCAAGAGACCCAGTACTTC. This sequence encodes CASSVEGGGGQETQYF. Supplemented by reference TRBV9 and TRBJ2-5, the full variable domain reads DSGVTQTPKHLITATGQRVTLRCSPRSGDLSVYWYQQSLDQGLQFLIQYYNGEERAKGNILERFSAQQFPDLHSELNLSSLELGDSALYFCASSVEGGGGQETQYFGPGTRLLVL.

The CDR3 loop is CASSPGGGGTEAFF. The CDR3 DNA is TGTGCCAGCAGCCCAGGGGGCGGGGGCACTGAAGCTTTCTTT. The chain couples TRBV27 to TRBJ1-1; 8 bases align to TRBD1. The CDR3 totals 14 residues. The germline CDR1 and CDR2 sequences are MNHEY and SMNVEV (reference sequence). The junction had 7 bases not matched to a gene; V was cut back by 6 bases and J by 4 bases.